Reported below is one T cell receptor beta chain. What it recognizes is unknown. The authors reverse transcribed all of the isolated RNA, so sequencing captured expressed TCRB transcripts. TCRdb's table, derived via immunoSEQ multiplex PCR, lists solely in-frame clones and lacks some. The sample has around 97,000 clones; about 26% are singletons. These data come from a study of beta chain features in type 1 diabetes. Study-level results: All four CD4+ subsets of Type 1 diabetes patients contained TCRB CDR3s that were moderately but significantly shorter. Any role of HLA type in TCRB rearrangement remained unresolved here.

Sorting gave populations that all exceeded 98% purity. The material sequenced was central memory CD4+ T cells from blood. This clonotype was sampled from a woman in her late teens or twenties with type 1 diabetes.

CDR3 in amino acids: CASRRTSAQETQYF. DNA for the CDR3: TGTGCCAGCAGGAGGACTAGCGCGCAAGAGACCCAGTACTTC. The rearrangement links TRBV2 to TRBJ2-5; 9 nucleotides match TRBD2. This CDR3 region has 14 residues. V was clipped by 6 bases and J by 2 bases; unmatched bases: 4. The germline CDR1 and CDR2 sequences are SNHLY and FYNNEI.